This T cell receptor (beta chain) was recovered during a study of blood T cells in healthy people across ages. Germline V gene sequence: CDR1 SGHRS, CDR2 YFSETQ. This CDR3 is 16 amino acids long. V gave up 0 bases and J gave up 7 bases; unmatched junction bases: 5. Broader study findings: There was no known CMV status for donors, so expanded clonotype changes were possibly confounded. TCR beta diversity tracked closely with naive T cell percentage. The study could not conclusively compare naive and antigen-experienced cells, given its unsorted PBMCs.

Each sample yielded at least 5 micrograms of PBMC total RNA. A J-beta primer mix and a sample-barcoded 5' primer were used in a second PCR of about 6 to 12 cycles. TCRdb processed the 5' RACE reads anew with MiXCR; each CDR3 protein has one entry. The top ten clones hold around 18% of a sample with some 710,000 distinct CDR3 sequences, about 46% of them seen once. This clonotype occurred once. Its antigen is not known. The clonotype originates from a man older than 75 in good health. The sequencing input was blood. The chain combines TRBV5-1 with TRBJ2-2; 11 bases map to TRBD2. This CDR3 reads CASSLALGLAVGELFF. The CDR3 DNA follows: TGCGCCAGCAGCTTGGCGCTGGGACTAGCGGTCGGGGAGCTGTTTTTT.